This T cell receptor (beta chain) was sequenced during a study of PD-1 blockade in classical Hodgkin lymphoma. Patients all relapsed after autologous stem cell transplantation, and there was variation in brentuximab vedotin exposure. Germline CDR1 ENHRY, CDR2 SYGVKD. The CDR3 loop spans 16 amino acids. V lost 8 bases and J lost 3; bases outside the gene matches: 9. Sequenced by immunoSEQ multiplex PCR; TCRdb stores in-frame clones only, minus some. The sample lists about 94,000 clones, 80% to 90% occurring once. The J gene is TRBJ2-2, the V gene TRBV10-3; 10 bases fit TRBD1. This TCR derives from a human donor with classical Hodgkin lymphoma. The specimen comprised peripheral blood mononuclear cells (PBMCs), sampled before the second cycle of nivolumab. This CDR3 reads CAIPKQGQGDTGELFF. The DNA for the CDR3 is TGTGCCATCCCTAAGCAAGGACAGGGGGACACCGGGGAGCTGTTTTTT.